A single sample is the source of the 27 T cell receptor beta chains below, sequenced in a study of blood T cell repertoires in COVID-19. Only in-frame clones appear in the TCRdb table, and some are missing; sequencing was by immunoSEQ multiplex PCR. Seen here are some 180,000 clones, around four fifths observed once, and the top ten hold around 2.7%. Material for sequencing was peripheral blood. The receptors shown here come from a woman of 80 years or more with COVID-19, enrolled during active disease.

The J gene is TRBJ2-2, the V gene TRBV5-4; TRBD1 matches 7 bases. The CDR3 sequence is 14 residues long. V lost 4 bases to trimming and J lost 6 bases; unmatched junction nucleotides: 6. CDR1 is SGHNT, CDR2 YYREEE, per germline (reference sequence). The CDR3 DNA follows: TGTGCCAGCAGCCCGACAGGGTACCCCGGGGAGCTGTTTTTT. Translation gives CASSPTGYPGELFF.

The chain links TRBV28 to TRBJ1-5; D uncertain. CDR1 and CDR2 from the germline V gene are MDHEN and SYDVKM. Trimming shortened V by 8 bases and J by 11 bases, and 13 bases separated the two germline ends. The CDR3 contains 11 residues. The CDR3 loop reads CASGIQTAQHF. The CDR3 coding sequence is TGTGCCAGCGGAATTCAAACAGCCCAGCATTTT.

This clone has only one observation. The rearrangement links TRBV6-5 to TRBJ1-5; D is possibly TRBD1 (6 bases). V shed 8 bases and J shed 8 bases, with 16 bases lying between them. The CDR3 is 13 residues long. The germline gives CDR1 MNHEY, CDR2 SVGAGI. The CDR3 DNA follows: TGTGCCAGCCAGGGCGCAGGGGATAAGCCCCAGCATTTT. Encoded protein: CASQGAGDKPQHF.

CDR3 sequence (DNA): TGTGCCAGCAGTTTGCCGACTAGCGGGGAGACCCAGTACTTC. Translated: CASSLPTSGETQYF. The chain is built from TRBV28 and TRBJ2-5; 10 bases match TRBD2. The CDR3 contains 14 residues. Germline CDR1 is MDHEN and CDR2 is SYDVKM. The trim removed 3 bases at V and 5 bases at J, leaving 3 bases unmatched.

The V and J genes are TRBV4-1 and TRBJ1-5; D perhaps matches TRBD1 (6 bases). This CDR3 is built from 16 residues. Germline CDR1 and CDR2: MGHRA and YSYEKL. V dropped 1 base and J dropped 1 base, with 11 bases sitting between them. The CDR3 region is CASSQVGTFSNQPQHF. The CDR3 DNA follows: TGCGCCAGCAGCCAAGTCGGGACATTCAGCAATCAGCCCCAGCATTTT.

The J gene is TRBJ1-2, the V gene TRBV20-1, with unresolved D. From germline, CDR1 is DFQATT and CDR2 SNEGSKA (reference sequence). The CDR3 spans 11 residues. Trimming removed 4 bases from V and 1 base from J, with 4 bases in between. The CDR3 reads CSATNNYGYTF. CDR3 DNA: TGCAGTGCTACCAATAACTATGGCTACACCTTC.

The chain uses TRBV10-3 and TRBJ2-1, with D possibly TRBD2 on 6 matching bases. Looked up from germline, CDR1 is ENHRY and CDR2 is SYGVKD. The length of the CDR3 is 15 residues. V was pared by 4 bases and J by 4 bases, with 14 bases between. The CDR3 bases are TGTGCCATCAGTGGGAGGGCTAGCGAGTACAATGAGCAGTTCTTC. It translates to CAISGRASEYNEQFF.

This chain joins TRBV5-4 and TRBJ2-3; D perhaps matches TRBD1 (6 bases). V was clipped by 3 bases and J by 1 base, with 9 bases between them. From germline, CDR1 is SGHNT and CDR2 YYREEE (reference sequence). The CDR3 loop spans 14 amino acids. The CDR3 region is CASSWDTGTDTQYF. CDR3 DNA sequence: TGTGCCAGCAGCTGGGACACCGGCACAGATACGCAGTATTTT.

The J gene is TRBJ2-2, the V gene TRBV2; 9 nucleotides match TRBD1. Germline assignment: CDR1 SNHLY and CDR2 FYNNEI. The trim removed 6 bases at V and 0 bases at J, leaving 5 bases unmatched. This CDR3 comprises 16 residues. The CDR3 loop is CASSGQGTANTGELFF. The DNA for the CDR3 is TGTGCCAGCAGCGGACAGGGGACGGCGAACACCGGGGAGCTGTTTTTT.

This clone was found once. The V and J genes are TRBV27 and TRBJ2-1; TRBD2 agrees at 10 bases. CDR1 and CDR2 from the germline V gene are MNHEY and SMNVEV (reference sequence). V trimming: 6 bases; J trimming: 4 bases; junction bases outside the gene matches: 15. This CDR3 has 18 residues. CDR3 sequence: CASRLGAGGLGGYNEQFF. Written as DNA, the CDR3 is TGTGCCAGCAGGCTGGGAGCGGGGGGGCTCGGGGGTTACAATGAGCAGTTCTTC.

The V gene is TRBV6-2 or TRBV6-3, the J gene TRBJ1-4; TRBD1 matches at 8 bases. The CDR3 extends over 15 amino acids. V lost 4 bases, J lost 6 bases, and 7 bases stayed unmatched. Germline V gene data show CDR1 as MNHEY and CDR2 as SVGEGT. The CDR3 sequence: CASSSIRGPDEKLFF. The CDR3 DNA follows: TGTGCCAGCAGTTCCATCAGGGGGCCGGATGAAAAACTGTTTTTT.

CDR3 loop: CEAGGQGNTEAFF. DNA of the CDR3: TGTGAAGCGGGAGGCCAGGGAAACACTGAAGCTTTCTTT. The V gene is TRBV28, the J gene TRBJ1-1, with D possibly matching TRBD1 (5 bases). The germline CDR1 and CDR2 sequences are MDHEN and SYDVKM. The CDR3 length is 13 residues.

The J gene is TRBJ2-5, the V gene TRBV4-1, with 9 bases aligning to TRBD2. Germline CDR1 and CDR2: MGHRA and YSYEKL. Trimming removed 1 base from V and 0 bases from J; junction bases left unmatched: 6. This CDR3 has 17 amino acids. CDR3 in DNA: TGCGCCAGCAGCCAAGTATTCGGACTAGCGTACCAAGAGACCCAGTACTTC. It codes for CASSQVFGLAYQETQYF.

The J gene is TRBJ1-5, the V gene TRBV19, with TRBD1 matching over 8 bases. The CDR3 has 17 residues. Germline V lookup: CDR1 LNHDA, CDR2 SQIVND (reference sequence). V dropped 3 bases and J dropped 2; count of bases not matched to a gene: 9. The CDR3 nucleotides are TGTGCCAGTAGTATGCAGGGGGCCCTACGGGGCAATCAGCCCCAGCATTTT. Translated: CASSMQGALRGNQPQHF. Variable domain in full (rest from reference TRBV19 and TRBJ1-5): DGGITQSPKYLFRKEGQNVTLSCEQNLNHDAMYWYRQDPGQGLRLIYYSQIVNDFQKGDIAEGYSVSREKKESFPLTVTSAQKNPTAFYLCASSMQGALRGNQPQHFGDGTRLSIL.

V gene TRBV6-5 combines with J gene TRBJ1-3; the match to TRBD1 covers 7 bases. The CDR3 consists of 15 residues. V lost 0 bases to trimming and J lost 4 bases; unmatched junction nucleotides: 3. From germline, CDR1 is MNHEY and CDR2 SVGAGI. CDR3 bases: TGTGCCAGCAGTTACTCGACAGGGTCCGGAAACACCATATATTTT. Translation: CASSYSTGSGNTIYF.

The rearrangement links TRBV9 to TRBJ2-7, with 7 bases aligning to TRBD1. V was clipped by 3 bases and J by 3 bases; unmatched bases: 12. CDR1 and CDR2 from the germline V gene are SGDLS and YYNGEE. The CDR3 is 16 residues long. The CDR3 region is CASSGPRGPRGYEQYF. Written as DNA, the CDR3 is TGTGCCAGCAGCGGCCCGAGGGGGCCGAGAGGCTACGAGCAGTACTTC.

This clone has more than one count but fewer than ten. The chain is built from TRBV27 and TRBJ2-7, with D unclear. The CDR3 runs to 12 residues. The V gene's germline CDR1 is MNHEY and CDR2 SMNVEV (reference sequence). Deletions cut 4 bases from V and 0 bases from J, with 4 bases between. Here the CDR3 reads CASSSSSYEQYF. The CDR3 DNA is TGTGCCAGCAGTTCGAGCTCCTACGAGCAGTACTTC.

The chain couples TRBV19 to TRBJ2-3, with a weak D call TRBD2 (5 bases). CDR1 is LNHDA, CDR2 SQIVND, per germline (reference sequence). CDR3 length: 13 amino acids. Trimming removed 2 bases from V and 7 bases from J, with 10 bases in between. The CDR3 sequence: CASSIQTIHTQYF. CDR3 DNA: TGTGCCAGTAGTATACAGACTATACATACGCAGTATTTT.

The sample holds one count of this clone. The chain combines TRBV20-1 with TRBJ2-7; D remains unclear. Germline CDR1 DFQATT, CDR2 SNEGSKA (reference sequence). V lost 0 bases to trimming and J lost 7 bases, with 7 bases between them. The CDR3 runs 11 residues. The CDR3 DNA follows: TGCAGTGCTAGAGATGGCCCTGAGCAGTACTTC. Translation: CSARDGPEQYF.

V and J are TRBV28 and TRBJ1-3; TRBD1 is a possible D gene (5 bases). The CDR3 totals 15 residues. Trimming took 4 bases from V and 4 from J, leaving 14 bases between them. Germline loops: CDR1 MDHEN, CDR2 SYDVKM. The CDR3, as DNA: TGTGCCAGCAGTTCCTTTCCGACAGCCGGAAACACCATATATTTT. This encodes CASSSFPTAGNTIYF.

The V gene is TRBV19, the J gene TRBJ2-1; TRBD1 agrees at 7 bases. V trimming: 7 bases; J trimming: 3 bases; junction bases outside the gene matches: 12. The CDR3 consists of 16 residues. Germline CDR1 and CDR2: LNHDA and SQIVND (reference sequence). Here the CDR3 reads CASNRQGRLDYNEQFF. CDR3 sequence (DNA): TGTGCCAGTAACAGACAGGGCCGTCTGGACTACAATGAGCAGTTCTTC.

The J gene is TRBJ1-2, the V gene TRBV27; TRBD1 is a possible D gene (6 bases). CDR3 length: 14 residues. V was cut by 3 bases and J by 8 bases, with 16 bases left in between. CDR1 and CDR2 from the germline V gene are MNHEY and SMNVEV (reference sequence). The CDR3 region is CASSFIRGRIGYTF. The CDR3 bases are TGTGCCAGCAGTTTCATCAGGGGCCGTATCGGCTACACCTTC.

The chain carries TRBV6-5 and TRBJ1-2, with a tentative D call TRBD1 (5 bases). The length of the CDR3 is 12 residues. Trimming left V 7 bases short and J 8 bases short, with 14 bases between. CDR1 is MNHEY, CDR2 SVGAGI, per germline. This CDR3 is CASKRQLGGYTF. The CDR3 DNA reads as TGTGCCAGCAAAAGACAGCTGGGCGGCTACACCTTC.

V is TRBV19 and J is TRBJ2-7; 8 bases map to TRBD1. Unmatched junction bases numbered 5, after V lost 3 bases and J lost 4 bases. The CDR3 is made up of 14 amino acids. In germline, CDR1 is LNHDA, CDR2 SQIVND (reference sequence). CDR3 DNA: TGTGCCAGTAGTATTGGCCAGGGGGCGTACGAGCAGTACTTC. This sequence encodes CASSIGQGAYEQYF.

This clone was seen only once. The V call is TRBV5-6, the J call TRBJ2-4, with 9 nucleotides matching TRBD2. The V segment lost 4 bases and the J segment 5 bases; nucleotides outside the gene matches: 4. The length of the CDR3 is 14 residues. The V gene's germline CDR1 is SGHDT and CDR2 YYEEEE. CDR3 DNA: TGTGCCAGCAGCCTCCGCGGGGGGGAAAACATTCAGTACTTC. It specifies CASSLRGGENIQYF.

A few counts support this clone. The chain joins TRBV28 to TRBJ2-1; TRBD2 is a possible D gene (5 bases). V lost 8 bases, J lost 3 bases, and 17 bases lay in between. This CDR3 has 15 residues. Germline V CDR1 and CDR2: MDHEN, SYDVKM. DNA of the CDR3: TGTGCCAGCGGGTCCGCCGGACTGGTCTACAATGAGCAGTTCTTC. Protein sequence: CASGSAGLVYNEQFF. The variable domain in full, with the rest retrieved from reference TRBV28 and TRBJ2-1, is DVKVTQSSRYLVKRTGEKVFLECVQDMDHENMFWYRQDPGLGLRLIYFSYDVKMKEKGDIPEGYSVSREKKERFSLILESASTNQTSMYLCASGSAGLVYNEQFFGPGTRLTVL.

The chain combines TRBV19 with TRBJ2-7; possible D gene TRBD1, 5 bases. Germline CDR1 is LNHDA and CDR2 is SQIVND (reference sequence). CDR3 length: 15 amino acids. V was shortened by 4 bases and J by 2 bases, with 15 bases between the two germline ends. In nucleotides, the CDR3 is TGTGCCAGTAGTAGAGTGGGGAAGGGGACCTACGAGCAGTACTTC. Amino acids: CASSRVGKGTYEQYF.